The clone carrying this T cell receptor beta chain has more than one count but fewer than ten. Its antigen is unknown. Library preparation (for TCRbeta) was performed with unique molecular identifiers. TCRdb recomputed calls from the PCR reads with MiXCR, one row per CDR3 protein. Among some 200,000 distinct CDR3 sequences listed, approximately 8% were seen once. This sample is part of a study of T-cell reconstitution after alpha-beta-depleted transplantation in children. General study points: At one year after transplant, newly produced T cells mostly accounted for T-cell counts and diversity. Recipient T cells and thymic progenitors that survived were the source of the high TCRbeta diversity seen at day 60 in some patients. The origin of alpha-beta T cells about two months after transplant was reportedly several hundred expanded graft clones.

This clonotype originated in a male patient aged 2 to 9 who had a stem cell transplant for acute myeloid leukemia, so the T cells may come from the graft donor. Source: PBMCs, mostly from graft donor cells, taken 360 days after TCRalphabeta/CD19-depleted stem cell transplant.

The CDR3 reads CASSLELAYNEQFF. In DNA form, the CDR3 reads TGCGCCAGCAGCTTGGAACTAGCCTACAATGAGCAGTTCTTC. The rearrangement links TRBV5-1 to TRBJ2-1, with a tentative D call TRBD2 (5 bases). The CDR3 loop spans 14 amino acids. The germline V gene encodes CDR1 SGHRS and CDR2 YFSETQ. Between the trimmed V and J ends, which lost 0 bases and 2 bases, there was a span of 6 bases.